The 25 T cell receptor beta chains given below trace back to one sample, sequenced in a study of human T cells and chemical hapten exposure. TCRdb passed the RACE reads through MiXCR, listing each CDR3 protein once. The sample contains fewer than 500,000 distinct CDR3 sequences, more than 4.5% of which appear only once. As for time point: patch test 1, 2 weeks after DPC sensitization. Treatment denoted: therapeutic diphenylcyclopropenone sensitization with weekly scalp DPC. Sequenced material: whole blood, taken in connection with sensitization to the hapten diphenylcyclopropenone (DPC). These receptor sequences come from a woman aged 45-65 years with alopecia areata. Some clones in this sample may be carry-over from other donors' samples.

There are many counts of this clonotype. The chain recombines TRBV3-1 with TRBJ1-1; D unresolved. This CDR3 comprises 14 residues. The V end was cut by 1 base, the J end by 2 bases, with 8 bases between. Germline CDR1 reads LGHDT; CDR2 reads YNNKEL (reference sequence). The CDR3 loop is CASSQGYSNTEAFF. DNA for the CDR3: TGTGCCAGCAGCCAAGGGTACAGCAACACTGAAGCTTTCTTT.

This clonotype was counted at least ten times. The V and J genes are TRBV9 and TRBJ2-3; weak D call: TRBD2 (5 bases). Trimming cost V 3 bases and J 3 bases, with 14 bases left between them. Germline CDR1 reads SGDLS; CDR2 reads YYNGEE. The CDR3 extends over 15 amino acids. The CDR3 DNA sequence: TGTGCCAGCAGCGCTGAGGGTACGATTACAGATACGCAGTATTTT. It yields the protein CASSAEGTITDTQYF.

The J gene is TRBJ2-7, the V gene TRBV28, with TRBD2 matching over 12 bases. CDR3 length: 16 amino acids. Trimming removed 6 bases from V and 4 bases from J; junction bases left unmatched: 10. CDR1 and CDR2 from the germline V gene are MDHEN and SYDVKM. The CDR3 reads CASSPLDGTSGYEQYF. In DNA, the CDR3 is TGTGCCAGCAGCCCTCTCGACGGGACTAGCGGGTACGAGCAGTACTTC.

This clonotype was seen a handful of times. The V call is TRBV2, the J call TRBJ2-1; D is possibly TRBD2 (6 bases). The germline CDR1 and CDR2 sequences are SNHLY and FYNNEI. V was clipped by 9 bases and J by 5 bases, with 11 bases between them. The CDR3 sequence is 12 residues long. The CDR3 is CASEEGNNEQFF. CDR3 nucleotides: TGTGCCAGTGAGGAGGGGAACAATGAGCAGTTCTTC.

The chain joins TRBV7-9 to TRBJ2-5; TRBD2 might be the D (6 bases). Trimming pared 0 bases from V and 4 bases from J, leaving 18 bases between. The CDR3 is 17 residues long. The germline V gene has CDR1 SEHNR and CDR2 FQNEAQ (reference sequence). In nucleotides, the CDR3 is TGTGCCAGCAGCTTAGCTCTACAAGGACTGGGGGGAGAGACCCAGTACTTC. Its translation is CASSLALQGLGGETQYF.

The chain combines TRBV6-5 with TRBJ1-2, with D tentatively TRBD1 (5 bases). There are 14 residues in the CDR3. Germline CDR1 MNHEY, CDR2 SVGAGI. V was shortened by 4 bases and J by 4 bases, with 13 bases between the two germline ends. The CDR3 is CASSSGAAGYGYTF. The CDR3 DNA reads TGTGCCAGCAGTTCCGGGGCCGCGGGCTATGGCTACACCTTC.

As to this clonotype: The junction and the germline gene differ at one end; a read error may be behind it. The chain is built from TRBV7-9 and TRBJ2-7; D remains ambiguous. The CDR3 contains 8 residues. Germline values: CDR1 SEHNR, CDR2 FQNEAQ (reference sequence). The CDR3: CASTPSHF. The CDR3 DNA reads TGTGCCAGCACTCCCAGTCACTTC.

This clonotype was counted many times. This chain connects TRBV7-2 to TRBJ2-1, with a tentative D call TRBD2 (8 bases). Germline V lookup: CDR1 SGHTA, CDR2 FQGNSA. Between the trimmed V and J ends, which lost 8 bases and 5 bases, there was a span of 19 bases. The CDR3 totals 15 residues. The CDR3 bases are TGTGCCAGCGCCAGGGGGGTAGCGGGGAACAATGAGCAGTTCTTC. Translating it yields CASARGVAGNNEQFF.

This clonotype was detected ten times or more. This rearrangement joins TRBV7-9 to TRBJ1-1; D is unclear. The germline V gene encodes CDR1 SEHNR and CDR2 FQNEAQ (reference sequence). The CDR3 consists of 13 residues. Trimming stripped 11 bases from V and 3 bases from J, with 16 bases between. CDR3 nucleotides: TGTGCCTCTTCGAAGGGCAGAGACACTGAAGCTTTCTTT. This encodes CASSKGRDTEAFF. The variable domain in full, with the rest retrieved from reference TRBV7-9 and TRBJ1-1, is DTGVSQNPRHKITKRGQNVTFRCDPISEHNRLYWYRQTLGQGPEFLTYFQNEAQLEKSRLLSDRFSAERPKGSFSTLEIQRTEQGDSAMYLCASSKGRDTEAFFGQGTRLTVV.

This clonotype was detected ten times or more. The genes are TRBV3-1 and TRBJ2-2, with 8 bases identical to TRBD2. Per the germline V gene, CDR1 is LGHDT and CDR2 is YNNKEL (reference sequence). The trim removed 3 bases at V and 4 bases at J, leaving 4 bases unmatched. The CDR3 sequence is 15 residues long. The CDR3 DNA reads TGTGCCAGCAGCCATAGCGGGGCGTTCACCGGGGAGCTGTTTTTT. Its protein product is CASSHSGAFTGELFF.

This clonotype was seen repeatedly, ten times or more. The V gene is TRBV28, the J gene TRBJ1-5; D gene unclear. The CDR3 has 15 amino acids. V was trimmed by 5 bases and J by 2 bases, leaving 13 bases between them. The germline gives CDR1 MDHEN, CDR2 SYDVKM. CDR3 nucleotides: TGTGCCAGCAGTAAGACCGGGTTGGGCAATCAGCCCCAGCATTTT. Translated: CASSKTGLGNQPQHF.

This clonotype was observed many times. The chain joins TRBV5-6 to TRBJ1-1; D is undetermined. This CDR3 comprises 15 residues. CDR1 and CDR2 from the germline V gene are SGHDT and YYEEEE. Trimming left V 0 bases short and J 0 bases short, with 9 bases between. The CDR3 region is CASSLGLEMNTEAFF. DNA of the CDR3: TGTGCCAGCAGCTTGGGGTTAGAGATGAACACTGAAGCTTTCTTT.

This clonotype was counted at least ten times. The V call is TRBV6-5, the J call TRBJ2-3; D is possibly TRBD2 (6 bases). Trimming stripped 6 bases from V and 0 bases from J, with 16 bases between. The CDR3 has 16 residues. Germline values: CDR1 MNHEY, CDR2 SVGAGI. Here the CDR3 DNA reads TGTGCCAGCAGCTCACAGCGGGCAACTAGCACAGATACGCAGTATTTT. Translating gives CASSSQRATSTDTQYF.

This clonotype appeared a few times. Possible read error: a much larger clone is one base away. This chain connects TRBV2 to TRBJ1-2; no reliable D call. Per germline, CDR1 SNHLY and CDR2 FYNNEI. Trimming stripped 5 bases from V and 0 bases from J, with 7 bases between. The CDR3 loop spans 13 amino acids. CDR3 nucleotide sequence: TGTGCCAGCAGTTCGGAGACTAACTATGGCTACACCTTC. Protein sequence: CASSSETNYGYTF.

This clonotype was counted a few times. The chain uses TRBV3-1 and TRBJ2-5; D not certain. This CDR3 region has 13 residues. The germline V gene has CDR1 LGHDT and CDR2 YNNKEL (reference sequence). Trimming cost V 3 bases and J 1 base, with 6 bases left between them. This CDR3 is CASSHRSQETQYF. Written as DNA, the CDR3 is TGTGCCAGCAGCCACAGAAGCCAAGAGACCCAGTACTTC.

This clonotype appeared many times. The chain uses TRBV20-1 and TRBJ2-2; no clear D. The V gene lost 2 bases and the J gene lost 3 bases, with 13 bases spanning the gap. The CDR3 has 15 amino acids. The germline V gene has CDR1 DFQATT and CDR2 SNEGSKA (reference sequence). The CDR3 region has the DNA TGCAGTGCTAGACCGCCGAGGTCAGACACCGGGGAGCTGTTTTTT. As protein: CSARPPRSDTGELFF.

This clonotype came up many times. V usage is TRBV6-6 and J usage is TRBJ2-1; no clear D. Germline CDR1 reads MNHNY; CDR2 reads SVGAGI (reference sequence). Trimming cost V 9 bases and J 0 bases, with 6 bases left between them. The CDR3 has 12 amino acids. The CDR3 reads CASVSSYNEQFF. In DNA form, the CDR3 reads TGTGCCAGTGTCAGCTCCTACAATGAGCAGTTCTTC.

This clonotype was seen ten or more times. V gene TRBV2 combines with J gene TRBJ1-5; D not certain. The CDR3 length is 14 residues. V shed 7 bases and J shed 3 bases, with 13 bases lying between them. Germline V gives CDR1 SNHLY, CDR2 FYNNEI. CDR3 sequence reads: CASTPVQVNQPQHF. CDR3 sequence (DNA): TGTGCCAGCACCCCCGTTCAGGTCAATCAGCCCCAGCATTTT.

The V call is TRBV15, the J call TRBJ1-2, with TRBD1 identical over 12 bases. The CDR3 sequence is 16 residues long. The V segment lost 5 bases and the J segment 4 bases; nucleotides outside the gene matches: 8. Germline values: CDR1 LNHNV, CDR2 YYDKDF (reference sequence). The CDR3 bases are TGTGCCACCAGCCCCGCGGGACAGGGGGCAGGCTATGGCTACACCTTC. Translated: CATSPAGQGAGYGYTF.

This clonotype was seen repeatedly, ten times or more. The chain has TRBV5-1 and TRBJ1-1; D remains unclear. V lost 1 base, J lost 3 bases, and 7 bases lay in between. The length of the CDR3 is 13 residues. The germline gives CDR1 SGHRS, CDR2 YFSETQ. The CDR3 nucleotides read TGCGCCAGCAGCTTGACCGGATACACTGAAGCTTTCTTT. Amino acid sequence: CASSLTGYTEAFF.

V and J are TRBV5-1 and TRBJ2-5, with D perhaps matching TRBD1 or TRBD2 (5 bases each). The CDR3 is 15 amino acids. V lost 5 bases and J lost 0, with 14 bases in between. CDR1 and CDR2 (germline): SGHRS, YFSETQ. The CDR3 DNA sequence: TGCGCCAGCAGTCGGGTAGGGGACCACCAAGAGACCCAGTACTTC. Its protein product is CASSRVGDHQETQYF. Using reference TRBV5-1 and TRBJ2-5 for the parts outside the CDR3, the full variable domain is KAGVTQTPRYLIKTRGQQVTLSCSPISGHRSVSWYQQTPGQGLQFLFEYFSETQRNKGNFPGRFSGRQFSNSRSEMNVSTLELGDSALYLCASSRVGDHQETQYFGPGTRLLVL.

The chain carries TRBV7-6 and TRBJ2-2; D not certain. Between the trimmed V and J ends, which lost 5 bases and 7 bases, there was a span of 11 bases. CDR1 is SGHVS and CDR2 is FNYEAQ in the germline V gene. The CDR3 totals 13 residues. In DNA form, the CDR3 reads TGTGCCAGCAGCCCCTCCCGCAGCGGGGAGCTGTTTTTT. Protein product: CASSPSRSGELFF.

The J gene is TRBJ1-1, the V gene TRBV27; 9 positions agree with TRBD1. Trimming removed 4 bases from V and 2 bases from J; junction bases left unmatched: 8. The germline V gene has CDR1 MNHEY and CDR2 SMNVEV (reference sequence). The CDR3 is made up of 16 amino acids. The CDR3 nucleotides are TGTGCCAGCAGTTCAGCCGGGGACAGGGAAAACACTGAAGCTTTCTTT. Protein sequence: CASSSAGDRENTEAFF.

This clonotype appeared many times. The rearrangement uses TRBV7-2 and TRBJ1-4; maybe TRBD1 (6 bases). Germline V gives CDR1 SGHTA, CDR2 FQGNSA. The CDR3 has 16 residues. V was clipped by 5 bases and J by 3 bases, with 16 bases between them. The DNA for the CDR3 is TGTGCCAGCAGCCCCCAGGGGAGAAAGCCTAATGAAAAACTGTTTTTT. Translated, it gives CASSPQGRKPNEKLFF.

This clonotype was seen repeatedly, ten times or more. The chain employs TRBV27 and TRBJ2-4; D remains ambiguous. This CDR3 spans 17 amino acids. The germline gives CDR1 MNHEY, CDR2 SMNVEV (reference sequence). Trimming removed 4 bases from V and 0 bases from J, with 16 bases in between. The CDR3 loop reads CASSWTRPLGAKNIQYF. As DNA, the CDR3 is TGTGCCAGCAGTTGGACGAGACCATTAGGAGCCAAAAACATTCAGTACTTC.